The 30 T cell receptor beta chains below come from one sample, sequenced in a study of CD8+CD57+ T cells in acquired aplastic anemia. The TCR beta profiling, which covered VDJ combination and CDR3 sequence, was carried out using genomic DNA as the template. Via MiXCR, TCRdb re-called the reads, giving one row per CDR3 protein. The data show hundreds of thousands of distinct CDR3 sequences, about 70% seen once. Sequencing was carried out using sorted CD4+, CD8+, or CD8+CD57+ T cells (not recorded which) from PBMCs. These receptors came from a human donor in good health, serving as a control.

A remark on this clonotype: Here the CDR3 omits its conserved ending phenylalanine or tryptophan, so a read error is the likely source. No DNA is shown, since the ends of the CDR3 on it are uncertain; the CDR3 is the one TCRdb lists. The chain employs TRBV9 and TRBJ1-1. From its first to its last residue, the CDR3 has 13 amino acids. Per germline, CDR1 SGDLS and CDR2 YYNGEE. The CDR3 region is CASSPRASDEDYI.

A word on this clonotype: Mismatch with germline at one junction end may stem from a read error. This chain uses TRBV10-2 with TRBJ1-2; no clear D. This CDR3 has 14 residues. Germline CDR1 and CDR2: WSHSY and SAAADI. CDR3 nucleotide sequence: TGCGCCATCAGTGACCCCGGCACCAGCTTCGGCGAGACATTC. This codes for CAISDPGTSFGETF.

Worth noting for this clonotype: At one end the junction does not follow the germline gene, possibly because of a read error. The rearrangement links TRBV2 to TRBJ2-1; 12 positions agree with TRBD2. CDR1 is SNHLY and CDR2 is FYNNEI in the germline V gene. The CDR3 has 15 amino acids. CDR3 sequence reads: CASSLTSGGLNEPFF. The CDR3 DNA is TGTGCCAGCAGCCTTACTAGCGGGGGGCTCAATGAGCCGTTCTTC.

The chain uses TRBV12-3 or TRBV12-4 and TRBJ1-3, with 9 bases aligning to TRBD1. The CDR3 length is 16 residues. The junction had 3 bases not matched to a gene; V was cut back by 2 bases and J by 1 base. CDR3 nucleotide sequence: TGTGCCAGCAGTTTACACAGGGGGCAATCTGGAAACACCATATATTTT. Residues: CASSLHRGQSGNTIYF.

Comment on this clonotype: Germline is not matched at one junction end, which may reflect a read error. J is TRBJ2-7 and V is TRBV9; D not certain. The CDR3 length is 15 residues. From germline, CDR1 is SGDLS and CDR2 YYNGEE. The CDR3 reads CASSLGADGPYQQYF. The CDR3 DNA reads TGTGCCAGCAGCTTAGGCGCGGATGGGCCCTACCAGCAGTACTTC.

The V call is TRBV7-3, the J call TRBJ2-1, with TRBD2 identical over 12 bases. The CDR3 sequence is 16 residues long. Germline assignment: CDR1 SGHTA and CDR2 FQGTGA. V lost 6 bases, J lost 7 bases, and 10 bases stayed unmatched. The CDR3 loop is CASRGLLAGGWNEQFF. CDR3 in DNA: TGTGCCAGCAGGGGACTACTAGCGGGGGGATGGAATGAGCAGTTCTTC.

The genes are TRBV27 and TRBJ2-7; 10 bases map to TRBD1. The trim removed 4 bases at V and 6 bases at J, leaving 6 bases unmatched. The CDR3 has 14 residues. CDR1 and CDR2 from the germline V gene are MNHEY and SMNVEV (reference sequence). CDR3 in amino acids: CASSWTGGQGEQYF. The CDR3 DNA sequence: TGTGCCAGCAGTTGGACAGGGGGACAGGGCGAGCAGTACTTC.

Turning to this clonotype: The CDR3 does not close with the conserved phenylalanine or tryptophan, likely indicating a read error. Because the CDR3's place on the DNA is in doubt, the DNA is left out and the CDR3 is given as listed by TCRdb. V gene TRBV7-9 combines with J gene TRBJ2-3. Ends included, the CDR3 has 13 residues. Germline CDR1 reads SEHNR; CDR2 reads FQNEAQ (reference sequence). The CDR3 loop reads CASSAAVTRTYEQ.

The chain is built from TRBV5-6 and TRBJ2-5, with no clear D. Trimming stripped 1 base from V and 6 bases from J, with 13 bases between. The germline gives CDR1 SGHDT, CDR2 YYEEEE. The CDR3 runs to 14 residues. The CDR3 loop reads CASSLKGVRKTQYF. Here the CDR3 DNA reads TGTGCCAGCAGCTTGAAGGGCGTACGCAAGACCCAGTACTTC.

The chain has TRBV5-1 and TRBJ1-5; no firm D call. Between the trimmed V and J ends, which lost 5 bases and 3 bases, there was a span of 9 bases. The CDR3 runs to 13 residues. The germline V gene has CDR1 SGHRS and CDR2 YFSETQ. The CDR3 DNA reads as TGCGCCAGCAGTCGGGGTGACAATCAGCCCCAGCATTTT. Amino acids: CASSRGDNQPQHF.

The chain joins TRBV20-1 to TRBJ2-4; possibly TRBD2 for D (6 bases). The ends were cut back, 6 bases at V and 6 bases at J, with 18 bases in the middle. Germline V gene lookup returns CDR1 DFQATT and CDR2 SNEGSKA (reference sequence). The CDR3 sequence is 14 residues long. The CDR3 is CSATVGGGGNIQYF. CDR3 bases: TGCAGTGCAACCGTGGGAGGAGGCGGAAACATTCAGTACTTC.

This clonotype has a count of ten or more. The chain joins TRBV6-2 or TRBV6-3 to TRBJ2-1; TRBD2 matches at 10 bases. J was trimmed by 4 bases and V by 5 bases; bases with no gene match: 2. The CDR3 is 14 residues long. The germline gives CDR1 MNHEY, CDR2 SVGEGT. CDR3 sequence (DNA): TGTGCCAGCAGTACTAGCGGGGTGTACAATGAGCAGTTCTTC. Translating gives CASSTSGVYNEQFF.

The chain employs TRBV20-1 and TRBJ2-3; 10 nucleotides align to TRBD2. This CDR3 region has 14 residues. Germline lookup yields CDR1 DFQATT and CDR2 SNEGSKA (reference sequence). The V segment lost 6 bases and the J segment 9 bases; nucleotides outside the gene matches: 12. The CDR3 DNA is TGCAGTGCCGAGGGGAGCGGGGGGGCCGGCACGCAGTATTTT. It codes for CSAEGSGGAGTQYF.

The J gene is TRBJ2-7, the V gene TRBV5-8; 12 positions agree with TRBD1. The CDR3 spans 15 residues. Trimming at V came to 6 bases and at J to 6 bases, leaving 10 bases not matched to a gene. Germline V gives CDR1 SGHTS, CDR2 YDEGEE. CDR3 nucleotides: TGTGCCAGCATTCACCTGCCGGGACAGGGGGCCGAGCAGTACTTC. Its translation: CASIHLPGQGAEQYF.

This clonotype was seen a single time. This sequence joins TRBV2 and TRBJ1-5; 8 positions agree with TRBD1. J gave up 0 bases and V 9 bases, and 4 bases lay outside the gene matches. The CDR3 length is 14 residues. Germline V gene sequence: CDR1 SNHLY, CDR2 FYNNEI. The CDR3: CASRTGTSNQPQHF. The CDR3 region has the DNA TGTGCCAGTAGGACAGGGACTAGCAATCAGCCCCAGCATTTT.

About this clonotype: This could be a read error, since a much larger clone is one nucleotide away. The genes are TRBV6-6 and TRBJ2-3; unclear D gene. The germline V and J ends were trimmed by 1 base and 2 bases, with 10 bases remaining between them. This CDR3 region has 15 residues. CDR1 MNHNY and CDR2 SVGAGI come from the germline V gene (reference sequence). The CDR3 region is CASSYCTIITDTQYF. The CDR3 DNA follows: TGTGCCAGCAGTTACTGTACCATTATCACAGATACGCAGTATTTT.

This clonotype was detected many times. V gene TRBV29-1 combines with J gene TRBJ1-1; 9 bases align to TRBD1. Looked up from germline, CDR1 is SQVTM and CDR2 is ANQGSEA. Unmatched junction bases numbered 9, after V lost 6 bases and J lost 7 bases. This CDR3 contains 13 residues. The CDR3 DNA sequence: TGCAGCGTCGTAAAAACAGGGGGCGGTGAAGCTTTCTTT. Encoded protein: CSVVKTGGGEAFF.

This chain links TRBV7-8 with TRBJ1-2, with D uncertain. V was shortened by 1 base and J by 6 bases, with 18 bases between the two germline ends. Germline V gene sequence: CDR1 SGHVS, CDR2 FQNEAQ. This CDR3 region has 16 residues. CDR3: CASSLEDPGWLDGYTF. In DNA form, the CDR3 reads TGTGCCAGCAGCTTAGAAGACCCGGGGTGGCTGGATGGCTACACCTTC.

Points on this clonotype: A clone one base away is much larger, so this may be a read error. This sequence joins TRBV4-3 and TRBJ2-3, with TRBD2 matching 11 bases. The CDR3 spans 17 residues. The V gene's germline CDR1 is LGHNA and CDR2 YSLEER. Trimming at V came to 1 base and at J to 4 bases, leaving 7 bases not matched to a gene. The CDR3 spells CASSQGWFSGGADTQYF. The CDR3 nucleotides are TGCGCCAGCAGCCAAGGTTGGTTTAGCGGGGGGGCAGATACGCAGTATTTT.

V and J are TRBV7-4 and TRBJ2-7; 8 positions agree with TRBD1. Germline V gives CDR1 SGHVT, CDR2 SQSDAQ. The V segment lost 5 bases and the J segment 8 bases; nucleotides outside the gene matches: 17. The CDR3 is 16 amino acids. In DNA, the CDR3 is TGTGCCAGCAGCGTCCGCTTCCGGACAGGGTTGGACAAGCAGTACTTC. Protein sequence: CASSVRFRTGLDKQYF. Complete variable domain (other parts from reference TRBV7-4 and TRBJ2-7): GAGVSQSPRYKVAKRGRDVALRCDSISGHVTLYWYRQTLGQGSEVLTYSQSDAQRDKSGRPSGRFSAERPERSVSTLKIQRTEQGDSAVYLCASSVRFRTGLDKQYFGPGTRLTVT.

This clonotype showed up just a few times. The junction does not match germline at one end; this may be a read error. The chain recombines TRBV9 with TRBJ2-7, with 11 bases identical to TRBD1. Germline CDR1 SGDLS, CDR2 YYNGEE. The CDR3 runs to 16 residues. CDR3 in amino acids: CAGSVDGTGGLHEQYF. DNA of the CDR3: TGTGCCGGCAGCGTCGACGGGACAGGGGGTCTCCACGAGCAGTACTTC.

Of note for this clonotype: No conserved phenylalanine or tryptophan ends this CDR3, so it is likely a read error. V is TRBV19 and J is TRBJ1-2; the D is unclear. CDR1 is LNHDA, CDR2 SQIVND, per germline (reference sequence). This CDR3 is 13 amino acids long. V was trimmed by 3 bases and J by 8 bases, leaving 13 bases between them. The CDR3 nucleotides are TGTGCCAGTAGTATCGACATCGCGGTGGGCTACACCTAC. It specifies CASSIDIAVGYTY.

The CDR3 region has the DNA TGTGCCAGCAGCGCCAGACTGGGCATCAATCAGCCCCAGCATTTT. Translation gives CASSARLGINQPQHF. The chain has TRBV7-7 and TRBJ1-5, with D hard to call. The V end was cut by 5 bases, the J end by 3 bases, with 14 bases between. In germline, CDR1 is SSHAT, CDR2 FNYEAQ (reference sequence). The CDR3 is made up of 15 amino acids. The full variable domain, rest sourced from reference TRBV7-7 and TRBJ1-5, is GAGVSQSPRYKVTKRGQDVTLRCDPISSHATLYWYQQALGQGPEFLTYFNYEAQPDKSGLPSDRFSAERPEGSISTLTIQRTEQRDSAMYRCASSARLGINQPQHFGDGTRLSIL.

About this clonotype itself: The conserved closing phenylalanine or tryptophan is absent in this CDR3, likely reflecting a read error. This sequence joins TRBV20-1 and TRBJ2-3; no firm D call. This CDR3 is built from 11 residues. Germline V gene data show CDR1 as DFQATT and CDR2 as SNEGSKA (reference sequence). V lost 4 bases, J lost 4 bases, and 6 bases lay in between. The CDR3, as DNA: TGCAGTGCTAATACGCCAGATACGCAGTATCTT. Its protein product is CSANTPDTQYL.

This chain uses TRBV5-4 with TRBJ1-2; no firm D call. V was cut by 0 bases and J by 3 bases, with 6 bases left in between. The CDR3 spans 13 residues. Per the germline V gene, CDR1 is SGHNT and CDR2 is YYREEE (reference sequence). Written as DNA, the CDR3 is TGTGCCAGCAGCTTGGGGATTTACTATGGCTACACCTTC. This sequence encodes CASSLGIYYGYTF.

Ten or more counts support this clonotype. This CDR3 is CASSPSRKDGNTIYF. The CDR3 DNA reads as TGTGCCAGCAGCCCGTCTCGGAAGGACGGAAACACCATATATTTT. The chain links TRBV5-4 to TRBJ1-3; D unresolved. The ends were cut back, 4 bases at V and 4 bases at J, with 15 bases in the middle. Germline CDR1 is SGHNT and CDR2 is YYREEE (reference sequence). CDR3 size: 15 residues.

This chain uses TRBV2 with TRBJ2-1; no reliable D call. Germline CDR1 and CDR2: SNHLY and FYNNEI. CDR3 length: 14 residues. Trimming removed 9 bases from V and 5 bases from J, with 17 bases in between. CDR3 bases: TGTGCCAGTCAACCAACGGTGGTACACAATGAGCAGTTCTTC. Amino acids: CASQPTVVHNEQFF.

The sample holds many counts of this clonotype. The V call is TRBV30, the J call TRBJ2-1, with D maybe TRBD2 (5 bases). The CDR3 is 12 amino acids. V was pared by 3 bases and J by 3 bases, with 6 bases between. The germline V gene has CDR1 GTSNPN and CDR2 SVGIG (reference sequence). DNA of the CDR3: TGTGCCTGGAGCCGGGGCTACAATGAGCAGTTCTTC. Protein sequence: CAWSRGYNEQFF.

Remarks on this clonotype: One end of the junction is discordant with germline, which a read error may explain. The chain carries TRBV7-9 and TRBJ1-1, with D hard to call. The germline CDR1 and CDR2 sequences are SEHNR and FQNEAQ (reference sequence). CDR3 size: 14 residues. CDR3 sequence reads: CASRARQSNTEPYF. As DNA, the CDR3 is TGTGCCAGCAGGGCGAGGCAGTCGAACACTGAACCTTATTTT.

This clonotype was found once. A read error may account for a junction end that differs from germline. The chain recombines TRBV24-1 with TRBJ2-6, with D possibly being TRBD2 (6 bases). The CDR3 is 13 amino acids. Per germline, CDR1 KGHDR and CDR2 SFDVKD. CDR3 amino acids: CATSEPGGSVPSF. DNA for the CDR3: TGTGCCACCAGTGAGCCTGGGGGGAGCGTCCCGTCTTTC.